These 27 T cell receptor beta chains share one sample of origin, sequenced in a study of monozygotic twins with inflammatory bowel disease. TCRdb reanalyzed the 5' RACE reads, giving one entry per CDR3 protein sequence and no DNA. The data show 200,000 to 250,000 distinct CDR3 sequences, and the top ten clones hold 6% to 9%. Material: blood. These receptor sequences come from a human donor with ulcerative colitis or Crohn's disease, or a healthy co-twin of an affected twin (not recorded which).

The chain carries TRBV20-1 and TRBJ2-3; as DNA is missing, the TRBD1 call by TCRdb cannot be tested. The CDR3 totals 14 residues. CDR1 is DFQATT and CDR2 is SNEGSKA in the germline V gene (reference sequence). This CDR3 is CSARGQGGTDTQYF.

The CDR3 reads CASSVNGGGTEAFF. The chain joins TRBV5-1 to TRBJ1-1; no DNA is available, so the TRBD1 call from TCRdb remains unchecked. This CDR3 comprises 14 residues. CDR1 is SGHRS, CDR2 YFSETQ, per germline.

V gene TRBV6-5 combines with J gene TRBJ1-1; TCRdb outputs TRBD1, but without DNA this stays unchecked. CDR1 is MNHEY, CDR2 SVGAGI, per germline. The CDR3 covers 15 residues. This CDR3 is CASSYRQGRGTEAFF.

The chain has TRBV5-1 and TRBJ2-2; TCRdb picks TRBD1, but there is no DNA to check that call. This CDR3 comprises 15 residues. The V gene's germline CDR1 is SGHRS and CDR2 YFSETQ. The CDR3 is CASSLVGHNTGELFF.

The chain's CDR3 is CASSPLLVPGEEQFF. The V call is TRBV27, the J call TRBJ2-1; TCRdb proposes TRBD2, but this gene call is untestable without DNA. The CDR3 is 15 residues long. The germline V gene encodes CDR1 MNHEY and CDR2 SMNVEV (reference sequence).

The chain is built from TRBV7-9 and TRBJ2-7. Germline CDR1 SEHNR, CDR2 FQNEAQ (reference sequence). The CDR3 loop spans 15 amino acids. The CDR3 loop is CASSLGAVITYEQYF.

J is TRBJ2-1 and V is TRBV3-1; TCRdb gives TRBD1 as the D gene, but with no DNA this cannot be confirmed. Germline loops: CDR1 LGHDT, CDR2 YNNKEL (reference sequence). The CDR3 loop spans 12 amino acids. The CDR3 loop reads CASSQKGGRPFF.

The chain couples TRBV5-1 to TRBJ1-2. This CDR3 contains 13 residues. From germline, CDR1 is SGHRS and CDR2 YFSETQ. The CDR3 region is CASSLGAFYGYTF.

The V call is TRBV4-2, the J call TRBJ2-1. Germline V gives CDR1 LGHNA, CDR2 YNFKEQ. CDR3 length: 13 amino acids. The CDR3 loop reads CASSQEGYNEQFF.

The CDR3 loop is CASREYDIPSYEQYF. The gene calls are TRBV5-1 and TRBJ2-7. This CDR3 is built from 15 residues. CDR1 SGHRS and CDR2 YFSETQ come from the germline V gene.

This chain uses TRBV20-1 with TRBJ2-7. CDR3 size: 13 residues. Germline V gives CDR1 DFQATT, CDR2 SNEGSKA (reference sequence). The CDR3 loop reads CSAREGSYDEQYF.

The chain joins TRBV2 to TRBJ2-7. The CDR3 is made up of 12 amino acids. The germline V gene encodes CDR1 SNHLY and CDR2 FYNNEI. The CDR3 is CASSDSSYEQYF. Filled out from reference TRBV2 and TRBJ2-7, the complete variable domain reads EPEVTQTPSHQVTQMGQEVILRCVPISNHLYFYWYRQILGQKVEFLVSFYNNEISEKSEIFDDQFSVERPDGSNFTLKIRSTKLEDSAMYFCASSDSSYEQYFGPGTRLTVT.

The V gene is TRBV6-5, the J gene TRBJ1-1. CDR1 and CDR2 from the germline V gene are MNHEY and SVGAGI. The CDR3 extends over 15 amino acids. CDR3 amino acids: CASSYASSMNTVAFF.

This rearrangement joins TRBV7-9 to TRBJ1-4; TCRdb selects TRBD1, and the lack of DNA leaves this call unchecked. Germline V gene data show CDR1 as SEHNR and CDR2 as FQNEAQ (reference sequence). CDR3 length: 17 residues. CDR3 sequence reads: CASSPTGVGGTNEKLFF.

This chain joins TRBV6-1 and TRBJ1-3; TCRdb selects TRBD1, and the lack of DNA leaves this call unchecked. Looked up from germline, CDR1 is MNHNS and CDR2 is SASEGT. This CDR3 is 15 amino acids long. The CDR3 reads CASCEAGHYGNTIYF.

The CDR3 loop is CASSLVQGPSYEQYF. The chain joins TRBV5-1 to TRBJ2-7; the D gene TCRdb calls, TRBD1, cannot be checked with no DNA. Germline V gene sequence: CDR1 SGHRS, CDR2 YFSETQ. This CDR3 is 15 amino acids long.

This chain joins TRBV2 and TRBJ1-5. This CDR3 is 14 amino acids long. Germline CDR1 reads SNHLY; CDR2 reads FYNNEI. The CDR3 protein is CASSERYSNQPQHF.

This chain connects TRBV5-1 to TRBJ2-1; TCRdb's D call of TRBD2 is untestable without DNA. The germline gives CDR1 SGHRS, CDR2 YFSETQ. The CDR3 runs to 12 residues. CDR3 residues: CASSSRRDEQFF.

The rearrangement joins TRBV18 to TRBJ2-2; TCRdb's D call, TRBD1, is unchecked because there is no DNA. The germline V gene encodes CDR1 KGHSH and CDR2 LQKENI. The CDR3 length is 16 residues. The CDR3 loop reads CASSPPQGPNTGELFF.

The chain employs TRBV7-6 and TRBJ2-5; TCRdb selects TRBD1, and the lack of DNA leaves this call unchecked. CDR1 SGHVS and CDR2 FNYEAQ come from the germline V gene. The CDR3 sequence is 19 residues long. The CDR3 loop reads CASSFDLRTGQGWTETQYF.

The CDR3 loop is CASSFVQGDKNGYTF. The rearrangement uses TRBV5-1 and TRBJ1-2; TCRdb reports TRBD1, a call that lacks DNA to check it against. The germline gives CDR1 SGHRS, CDR2 YFSETQ. CDR3 length: 15 residues.

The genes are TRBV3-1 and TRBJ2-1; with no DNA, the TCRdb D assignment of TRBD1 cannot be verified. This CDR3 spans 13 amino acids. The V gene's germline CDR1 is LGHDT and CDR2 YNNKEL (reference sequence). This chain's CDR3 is CASIGDAGDEQFF.

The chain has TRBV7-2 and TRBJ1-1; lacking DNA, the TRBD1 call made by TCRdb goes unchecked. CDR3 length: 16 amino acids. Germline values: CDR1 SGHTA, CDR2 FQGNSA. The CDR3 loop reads CASRKDRGTSNTEAFF.

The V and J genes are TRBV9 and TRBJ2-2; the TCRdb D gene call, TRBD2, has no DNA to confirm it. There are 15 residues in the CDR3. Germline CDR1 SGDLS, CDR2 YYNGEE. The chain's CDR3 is CASTPLAGATGELFF.

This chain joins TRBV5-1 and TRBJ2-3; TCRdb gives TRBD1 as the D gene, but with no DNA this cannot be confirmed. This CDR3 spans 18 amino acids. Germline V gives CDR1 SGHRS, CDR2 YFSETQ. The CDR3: CASSYTWGMTNPTDTQYF.

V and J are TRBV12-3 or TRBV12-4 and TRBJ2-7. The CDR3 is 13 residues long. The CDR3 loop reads CASSLDSLREQYF.

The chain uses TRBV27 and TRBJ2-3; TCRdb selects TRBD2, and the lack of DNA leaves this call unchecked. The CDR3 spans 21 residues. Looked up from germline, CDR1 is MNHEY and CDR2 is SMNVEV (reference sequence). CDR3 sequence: CASRLTWGDYLITATEDTQYF.